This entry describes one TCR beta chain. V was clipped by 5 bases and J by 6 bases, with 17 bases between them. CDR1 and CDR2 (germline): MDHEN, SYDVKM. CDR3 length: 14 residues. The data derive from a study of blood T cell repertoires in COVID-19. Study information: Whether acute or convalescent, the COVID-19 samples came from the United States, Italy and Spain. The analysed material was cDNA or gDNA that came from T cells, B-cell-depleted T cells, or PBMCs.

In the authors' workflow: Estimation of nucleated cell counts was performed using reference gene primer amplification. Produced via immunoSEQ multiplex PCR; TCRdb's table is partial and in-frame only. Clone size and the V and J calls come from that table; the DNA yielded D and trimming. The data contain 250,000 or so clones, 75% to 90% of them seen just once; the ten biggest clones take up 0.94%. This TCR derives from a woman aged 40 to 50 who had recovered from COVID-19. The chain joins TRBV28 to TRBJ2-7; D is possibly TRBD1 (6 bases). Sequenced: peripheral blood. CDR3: CASSPGQGLGEQYF. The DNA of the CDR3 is TGTGCCAGCAGTCCGGGACAAGGTCTGGGCGAGCAGTACTTC.